This TCR beta chain was found in a study of cytomegalovirus exposure and HLA in healthy donors. Everyone who donated was a healthy bone marrow donor. The CDR3 loop spans 16 amino acids. V was trimmed by 1 base and J by 2 bases, leaving 15 bases between them. Germline V gene sequence: CDR1 SGHTA, CDR2 FQGNSA. Use of 60 Vbeta and 13 Jbeta primers characterized the PCR. Produced via immunoSEQ multiplex PCR; TCRdb's table is partial and in-frame only. The repertoire holds under 55,000 clones, with 65% to 80% as singletons. This clone was counted once. The sequence derives from a woman in her fifties or sixties in good health and CMV-seronegative. Sequenced input: PBMCs. The chain combines TRBV7-2 with TRBJ2-7, with D possibly being TRBD1 (5 bases). CDR3 bases: TGTGCCAGCAGCTTAGAAAGGGGTGAGTGGACCTACGAGCAGTACTTC. The encoded protein is CASSLERGEWTYEQYF.